This is a list of T cell receptor beta chains from one sample in a study of identical twins. TCRdb re-analysed the 5' RACE reads in MiXCR, keeping a single row per CDR3 protein. Of 540,000 or so distinct CDR3 sequences in the sample, approximately 20% were seen once. This same sample was also part of a study on yellow fever vaccine responses in identical twins.

The sequencing input was CD4+ T cells sorted from blood. All receptors come from a woman under 30 in good health. Each CDR3 is given with its conserved first and last residue. A D gene is named only where the DNA matches it firmly. Where a row states a size, it is once, few, many or the class of an expanded clone; other rows omit it.

J: TRBJ2-7; size: NA; V: TRBV20-1; D: NA; CDR3: CSARAELYEQYF; DNA: TGCAGTGCTAGAGCCGAGCTATACGAGCAGTACTTC
J: TRBJ2-7; size: few; V: TRBV15; D: NA; CDR3: CATSRDARPYEQYF; DNA: TGTGCCACCAGCAGAGATGCCAGACCCTACGAGCAGTACTTC
J: TRBJ2-1; size: NA; V: TRBV12-3/TRBV12-4; D: NA; CDR3: CASSRDSYVSEQFF; DNA: TGTGCCAGCAGTCGGGACTCGTACGTTAGTGAGCAGTTCTTC
J: TRBJ2-1; size: few; V: TRBV10-3; D: TRBD1; CDR3: CAISTRTGAYNEQFF; DNA: TGTGCCATCAGTACCCGGACAGGAGCCTACAATGAGCAGTTCTTC
J: TRBJ2-4; size: once; V: TRBV12-3/TRBV12-4; D: NA; CDR3: CASSLAQQVAKNIQYF; DNA: TGTGCCAGCAGTTTAGCACAACAGGTAGCCAAAAACATTCAGTACTTC
J: TRBJ2-2; size: few; V: TRBV5-1; D: TRBD1; CDR3: CASRGRTGIPPNTGELFF; DNA: TGCGCCAGCAGAGGTAGGACAGGGATCCCCCCGAACACCGGGGAGCTGTTTTTT
J: TRBJ1-2; size: NA; V: TRBV11-3; D: NA; CDR3: CASSSGGITNYGYTF; DNA: TGTGCCAGCAGCTCTGGGGGGATCACTAACTATGGCTACACCTTC
J: TRBJ1-4; size: many; V: TRBV27; D: NA; CDR3: CASNSWGSEKLFF; DNA: TGTGCCAGCAATTCATGGGGGAGTGAAAAACTGTTTTTT
J: TRBJ2-3; size: NA; V: TRBV4-1; D: NA; CDR3: CASSQDPSDSTDTQYF; DNA: TGCGCCAGCAGCCAAGATCCTAGCGACAGCACAGATACGCAGTATTTT
J: TRBJ2-1; size: few; V: TRBV5-1; D: TRBD1; CDR3: CASSSRIGTGGRNEQFF; DNA: TGCGCCAGCAGCTCCCGTATCGGGACAGGGGGCAGGAATGAGCAGTTCTTC
J: TRBJ1-6; size: NA; V: TRBV10-3; D: TRBD1; CDR3: CAISPTGGNSPLHF; DNA: TGTGCCATCAGCCCGACAGGGGGTAATTCACCCCTCCACTTT
J: TRBJ2-2; size: NA; V: TRBV2; D: TRBD1; CDR3: CASIGGQVGGELFF; DNA: TGTGCCAGCATTGGGGGACAGGTCGGCGGGGAGCTGTTTTTT
J: TRBJ1-1; size: NA; V: TRBV10-3; D: NA; CDR3: CAITSDIRDTEAFF; DNA: TGTGCCATCACCTCGGACATTCGAGACACTGAAGCTTTCTTT
J: TRBJ2-3; size: NA; V: TRBV7-9; D: NA; CDR3: CASSPLGVQGTDTQYF; DNA: TGTGCCAGCAGCCCGTTAGGTGTACAGGGCACAGATACGCAGTATTTT
J: TRBJ2-1; size: NA; V: TRBV7-6; D: NA; CDR3: CASSAQQGYNEQFF; DNA: TGTGCCAGCAGCGCCCAACAGGGTTACAATGAGCAGTTCTTC
J: TRBJ2-1; size: few; V: TRBV5-1; D: NA; CDR3: CASSLRGNTYNEQFF; DNA: TGCGCCAGCAGCTTGAGGGGAAACACCTACAATGAGCAGTTCTTC
J: TRBJ2-7; size: NA; V: TRBV5-1; D: TRBD1; CDR3: CASSLTGAPYEQYF; DNA: TGCGCCAGCAGCTTGACAGGGGCTCCCTACGAGCAGTACTTC
J: TRBJ2-5; size: few; V: TRBV2; D: TRBD2; CDR3: CASSEGGSGSRRETQYF; DNA: TGTGCCAGCAGTGAGGGAGGTAGCGGGAGCCGCAGGGAGACCCAGTACTTC
J: TRBJ2-1; size: NA; V: TRBV7-2; D: NA; CDR3: CASSTHSGIDNEQFF; DNA: TGTGCCAGCAGCACTCATTCGGGAATCGACAATGAGCAGTTCTTC